The 18 T cell receptor beta chains in this list originate from one sample, sequenced in a study of T cell responses to AZD1222 COVID-19 vaccine. Profiled with immunoSEQ multiplex PCR; TCRdb holds only in-frame clones, not every one. Of about 150,000 clones detected, about nine tenths appear once; the ten largest clones hold roughly 5%. The sample was peripheral blood, taken on day 0 of MenACWY control vaccination. The source of these receptors is an adult in good health.

The rearrangement joins TRBV19 to TRBJ2-7; TRBD2 matches 12 bases. This CDR3 comprises 14 residues. The J segment lost 5 bases and the V segment lost 6 bases, leaving 5 bases of the junction unmatched. Germline V gene lookup returns CDR1 LNHDA and CDR2 SQIVND (reference sequence). The CDR3 DNA reads TGTGCCAGTAGCCTAGCGGGAGGGCCCCACGAGCAGTACTTC. Translated, it gives CASSLAGGPHEQYF. The variable domain in full, with the rest retrieved from reference TRBV19 and TRBJ2-7, is DGGITQSPKYLFRKEGQNVTLSCEQNLNHDAMYWYRQDPGQGLRLIYYSQIVNDFQKGDIAEGYSVSREKKESFPLTVTSAQKNPTAFYLCASSLAGGPHEQYFGPGTRLTVT.

J is TRBJ2-5 and V is TRBV28; 9 nucleotides align to TRBD2. The CDR3 loop spans 15 amino acids. The germline CDR1 and CDR2 sequences are MDHEN and SYDVKM. V shed 8 bases and J 4 bases; nucleotides not matched to a gene: 11. The CDR3 is CASLALRGGAETQYF. For the CDR3, the DNA is TGTGCCAGCCTTGCCCTGCGCGGGGGGGCAGAGACCCAGTACTTC.

The V gene is TRBV5-6, the J gene TRBJ2-1, with 8 bases fitting TRBD2. The ends lost 1 base at V and 6 bases at J; junction bases unmatched: 12. The CDR3 loop spans 17 amino acids. CDR1 is SGHDT and CDR2 is YYEEEE in the germline V gene. In DNA, the CDR3 is TGTGCCAGCAGCTTGATGAGGGGCGGGGGGCAATCCAATGAGCAGTTCTTC. Translation gives CASSLMRGGGQSNEQFF.

The chain combines TRBV6-6 with TRBJ1-2; possibly TRBD1 for D (5 bases). The CDR3 loop spans 18 amino acids. The V end was cut by 5 bases, the J end by 8 bases, with 30 bases between. Germline V CDR1 and CDR2: MNHNY, SVGAGI (reference sequence). The CDR3 DNA sequence: TGTGCCAGCAGTCGAAGCTGGCGGGGCAAGGTGATAGGAGGCGGCTACACCTTC. Its protein product is CASSRSWRGKVIGGGYTF.

A few counts support this clone. V and J are TRBV11-3 and TRBJ1-2; a weak D match, TRBD1 (6 bases). The germline V gene has CDR1 SGHNT and CDR2 YENEEA. Trimming stripped 1 base from V and 6 bases from J, with 12 bases between. The CDR3 is 14 residues long. As DNA, the CDR3 is TGTGCCAGCAGCTTAGGTCTCTGGGACAATGGCTACACCTTC. It translates to CASSLGLWDNGYTF. Based on the CDR3 plus reference TRBV11-3 and TRBJ1-2, the full variable domain is EAGVVQSPRYKIIEKKQPVAFWCNPISGHNTLYWYLQNLGQGPELLIRYENEEAVDDSQLPKDRFSAERLKGVDSTLKIQPAELGDSAVYLCASSLGLWDNGYTFGSGTRLTVV.

This chain uses TRBV4-3 with TRBJ2-7; D is possibly TRBD1 or TRBD2 (5 bases each). Germline-derived CDR1 and CDR2 are LGHNA and YSLEER. Trimming shortened V by 4 bases and J by 7 bases, and 14 bases separated the two germline ends. The CDR3 sequence is 13 residues long. The chain's CDR3 is CASSLLRGAEQYF. In DNA, the CDR3 is TGCGCCAGCAGCCTCCTACGAGGGGCGGAGCAGTACTTC.

The table lists this clone with a count of one. The rearrangement joins TRBV19 to TRBJ2-2; 9 bases agree with TRBD2. The CDR3 totals 15 residues. V lost 6 bases and J lost 1; bases outside the gene matches: 3. Germline V CDR1 and CDR2: LNHDA, SQIVND (reference sequence). The chain's CDR3 is CASSQTSGNTGELFF. CDR3 DNA: TGTGCCAGTAGCCAGACTAGCGGGAACACCGGGGAGCTGTTTTTT.

The chain carries TRBV5-1 and TRBJ2-1; maybe TRBD2 (5 bases). Germline lookup yields CDR1 SGHRS and CDR2 YFSETQ. The CDR3 sequence is 15 residues long. The V gene lost 6 bases and the J gene lost 0 bases, with 13 bases spanning the gap. CDR3 sequence (DNA): TGCGCCAGCACCGTCGGACTCCGCTCCTACAATGAGCAGTTCTTC. Protein sequence: CASTVGLRSYNEQFF. The variable domain in full, with the rest retrieved from reference TRBV5-1 and TRBJ2-1, is KAGVTQTPRYLIKTRGQQVTLSCSPISGHRSVSWYQQTPGQGLQFLFEYFSETQRNKGNFPGRFSGRQFSNSRSEMNVSTLELGDSALYLCASTVGLRSYNEQFFGPGTRLTVL.

V is TRBV18 and J is TRBJ2-3; D ambiguous. CDR1 KGHSH and CDR2 LQKENI come from the germline V gene. With 5 bases removed from V and 11 bases from J, the gap between germline ends came to 8 bases. The CDR3 is 10 residues long. CDR3 bases: TGTGCCAGCTCAGACTCCAGGCAGTATTTT. Translation: CASSDSRQYF. Looking up the rest from reference TRBV18 and TRBJ2-3 gives the full variable domain: NAGVMQNPRHLVRRRGQEARLRCSPMKGHSHVYWYRQLPEEGLKFMVYLQKENIIDESGMPKERFSAEFPKEGPSILRIQQVVRGDSAAYFCASSDSRQYFGPGTRLTVL.

This chain joins TRBV28 and TRBJ1-5; 9 positions agree with TRBD1. This CDR3 comprises 13 residues. The germline V gene has CDR1 MDHEN and CDR2 SYDVKM. After removal of 10 bases from V and 11 bases from J, the junction contained 12 bases not matched to a gene. CDR3 region: CAIIQTGGVTQHF. CDR3 in DNA: TGTGCCATCATTCAGACAGGGGGGGTGACCCAGCATTTT.

This clone was seen a handful of times. The chain carries TRBV24-1 and TRBJ1-5, with a weak D call TRBD1 (5 bases). The V gene lost 7 bases and the J gene lost 6 bases, with 12 bases spanning the gap. The V gene's germline CDR1 is KGHDR and CDR2 SFDVKD. The CDR3 totals 13 residues. CDR3 residues: CATRGNRGQPQHF. CDR3 sequence (DNA): TGTGCCACCAGGGGGAATAGGGGTCAGCCCCAGCATTTT.

This sequence joins TRBV10-3 and TRBJ1-4, with D uncertain. V was cut by 8 bases and J by 4 bases, with 11 bases left in between. This CDR3 has 13 amino acids. Germline lookup yields CDR1 ENHRY and CDR2 SYGVKD. CDR3 DNA: TGTGCCATCCGAGGGATGAATAATGAAAAACTGTTTTTT. Translating gives CAIRGMNNEKLFF.

The CDR3 here is CAWGEPPFYGYTF. The DNA of the CDR3 is TGTGCCTGGGGGGAACCGCCATTCTATGGCTACACCTTC. The chain links TRBV30 to TRBJ1-2; D is uncertain. V dropped 5 bases and J dropped 4 bases, with 14 bases sitting between them. There are 13 residues in the CDR3. CDR1 is GTSNPN and CDR2 is SVGIG in the germline V gene (reference sequence). Based on the CDR3 plus reference TRBV30 and TRBJ1-2, the full variable domain is SQTIHQWPATLVQPVGSPLSLECTVEGTSNPNLYWYRQAAGRGLQLLFYSVGIGQISSEVPQNLSASRPQDRQFILSSKKLLLSDSGFYLCAWGEPPFYGYTFGSGTRLTVV.

The gene calls are TRBV27 and TRBJ2-3; 12 bases line up with TRBD2. CDR1 is MNHEY, CDR2 SMNVEV, per germline (reference sequence). V lost 3 bases, J lost 6 bases, and 4 bases stayed unmatched. CDR3 length equals 15 residues. The CDR3 here is CASSLTSGGPDTQYF. In DNA, the CDR3 is TGTGCCAGCAGTTTGACTAGCGGGGGACCTGATACGCAGTATTTT.

The chain uses TRBV5-8 and TRBJ2-2; a possible D gene is TRBD2 (6 bases). V was trimmed by 4 bases and J by 1 base, leaving 11 bases between them. This CDR3 region has 15 residues. Germline V gene data show CDR1 as SGHTS and CDR2 as YDEGEE. CDR3 sequence (DNA): TGTGCCAGCAGCAGGTGGAGGGAGAACACCGGGGAGCTGTTTTTT. As protein: CASSRWRENTGELFF.

The rearrangement joins TRBV5-1 to TRBJ2-1, with TRBD1 identical over 7 bases. Germline loops: CDR1 SGHRS, CDR2 YFSETQ. Trimming took 4 bases from V and 4 from J; bases not matched to a gene: 8. The length of the CDR3 is 15 residues. The CDR3 spells CASSADRASYNEQFF. The CDR3 coding sequence is TGCGCCAGCAGCGCTGACAGGGCGTCATACAATGAGCAGTTCTTC.

The genes are TRBV28 and TRBJ1-5; maybe TRBD1 (5 bases). Trimming took 4 bases from V and 6 from J, leaving 13 bases between them. In germline, CDR1 is MDHEN, CDR2 SYDVKM. The length of the CDR3 is 14 residues. The CDR3 protein is CASSSTPGLQPQHF. The CDR3, as DNA: TGTGCCAGCAGTTCAACCCCAGGGCTTCAGCCCCAGCATTTT.

This chain joins TRBV12-3 or TRBV12-4 and TRBJ1-1; tentative D call: TRBD1 (5 bases). V shed 4 bases and J shed 1 base, with 7 bases lying between them. This CDR3 comprises 13 residues. The CDR3 sequence: CASSSTANTEAFF. The CDR3 DNA reads TGTGCCAGCAGTTCGACAGCGAACACTGAAGCTTTCTTT.